This T cell receptor beta chain was retrieved from a study of coeliac disease. Findings and limits, study-wide: Unbiased detection of gliadin-specific T cells was judged not feasible with this approach. TRB repertoires were largely private, with most amino acid sequences found in only one sample. Published gliadin-specific TRB sequences appeared in about 50% of the 18 coeliac samples, 1 of 6 controls. Active celiac intraepithelial and lamina propria samples had lower TRB and TRG clonality than control samples.

Each fraction contributed one roughly 500,000-cell aliquot for sequencing. Germline assignment: CDR1 MNHEY and CDR2 SMNVEV (reference sequence). The CDR3 totals 15 residues. J was trimmed by 4 bases and V by 4 bases; bases with no gene match: 9. The data were produced by immunoSEQ multiplex PCR, yet TCRdb's version contains in-frame clones alone and is incomplete. The sample contains thousands of clones, about 63% of which appear only once. For this clone: What it recognizes is unknown.

This TCR was sampled from a woman aged 18-30 years with active celiac disease. The chain has TRBV27 and TRBJ2-5, with 7 bases fitting TRBD2. The sequenced sample was lamina propria lymphocytes from the gut. The chain's CDR3 is CASSSKGRGTETQYF. The CDR3 nucleotides are TGTGCCAGCAGTTCCAAGGGGAGGGGTACAGAGACCCAGTACTTC.